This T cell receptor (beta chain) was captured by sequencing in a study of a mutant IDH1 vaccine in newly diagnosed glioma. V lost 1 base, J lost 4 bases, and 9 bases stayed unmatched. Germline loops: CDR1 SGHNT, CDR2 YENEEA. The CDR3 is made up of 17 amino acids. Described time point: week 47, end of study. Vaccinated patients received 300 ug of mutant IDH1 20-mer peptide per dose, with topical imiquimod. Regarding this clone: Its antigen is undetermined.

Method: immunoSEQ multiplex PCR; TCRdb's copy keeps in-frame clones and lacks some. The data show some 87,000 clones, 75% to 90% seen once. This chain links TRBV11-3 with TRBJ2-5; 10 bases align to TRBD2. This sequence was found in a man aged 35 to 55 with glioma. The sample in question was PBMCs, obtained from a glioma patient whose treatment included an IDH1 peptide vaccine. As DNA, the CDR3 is TGTGCCAGCAGCTTAGGCCGGACTAGCGGTCCGGCAGAGACCCAGTACTTC. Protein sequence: CASSLGRTSGPAETQYF. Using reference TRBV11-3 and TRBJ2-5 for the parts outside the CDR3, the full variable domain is EAGVVQSPRYKIIEKKQPVAFWCNPISGHNTLYWYLQNLGQGPELLIRYENEEAVDDSQLPKDRFSAERLKGVDSTLKIQPAELGDSAVYLCASSLGRTSGPAETQYFGPGTRLLVL.